Shown below are 13 T cell receptor beta chains from a single sample sequenced in a study of T cells after yellow fever vaccination. A single record per CDR3 protein comes from TCRdb applying MiXCR to the 5' RACE reads. The top ten hold approximately 0.85% of the sample, which has under 300,000 distinct CDR3 sequences, about 7% seen once. The sample was CD4+ T cells sorted from PBMCs, taken 15 days after the yellow fever booster vaccination. These receptors all stem from a man aged 25 to 40 who received the YFV17D yellow fever vaccine.

A remark on this clonotype: A much larger clone differs by one base, so this may be a read error. This rearrangement joins TRBV5-6 to TRBJ2-5; a possible D gene is TRBD2 (5 bases). From germline, CDR1 is SGHDT and CDR2 YYEEEE. The CDR3 spans 13 residues. The CDR3 nucleotides are TGTTCCAGCAGCGGAACCTTACCAGAGACCCAGTACTTC. This translates into CSSSGTLPETQYF.

This clonotype occurred a few times. This sequence joins TRBV4-2 and TRBJ2-3, with a weak D call TRBD2 (5 bases). Germline V gene lookup returns CDR1 LGHNA and CDR2 YNFKEQ. The CDR3 length is 14 residues. V was pared by 1 base and J by 5 bases, with 10 bases between. Here the CDR3 DNA reads TGTGCCAGCAGCCAAGCCCTAGCACGAGATACGCAGTATTTT. It is translated as CASSQALARDTQYF.

CDR3 nucleotides: TGCAGTGCACTTAGCGGGAGCTCGCGTGCCGAGCAGTACTTC. Translation gives CSALSGSSRAEQYF. This chain joins TRBV20-1 and TRBJ2-7; TRBD2 agrees at 9 bases. The germline gives CDR1 DFQATT, CDR2 SNEGSKA (reference sequence). V was pared by 6 bases and J by 6 bases, with 12 bases of the junction left unmatched. CDR3 length: 14 residues.

Many counts were recorded for this clonotype. The rearrangement links TRBV9 to TRBJ2-3; weak D call: TRBD2 (5 bases). Per germline, CDR1 SGDLS and CDR2 YYNGEE. The CDR3 covers 15 residues. Trimming stripped 1 base from V and 0 bases from J, with 9 bases between. As DNA, the CDR3 is TGTGCCAGCAGCGTAAGCGGAACTAGCACAGATACGCAGTATTTT. This translates into CASSVSGTSTDTQYF.

This clonotype was observed at least ten times. V and J are TRBV6-5 and TRBJ1-1; D not resolved. Germline V gene lookup returns CDR1 MNHEY and CDR2 SVGAGI. V was shortened by 0 bases and J by 4 bases, with 15 bases between the two germline ends. The CDR3 has 16 residues. CDR3 nucleotide sequence: TGTGCCAGCAGTTACTCGGTGGAGGGTTGGGTCACTGAAGCTTTCTTT. Amino acids: CASSYSVEGWVTEAFF.

This clonotype was counted between two and nine times. The chain employs TRBV7-2 and TRBJ2-7, with 7 bases lining up with TRBD1. With V trimmed by 4 bases and J by 3 bases, 6 bases remained unmatched. CDR1 is SGHTA, CDR2 FQGNSA, per germline. The CDR3 is made up of 14 amino acids. CDR3 in amino acids: CASSSRQGHYEQYF. The CDR3, as DNA: TGTGCCAGCAGCTCGAGACAGGGCCACTACGAGCAGTACTTC.

The chain couples TRBV12-3 or TRBV12-4 to TRBJ2-7; 9 bases align to TRBD1. The CDR3 has 14 amino acids. With V trimmed by 4 bases and J by 3 bases, 4 bases remained unmatched. The CDR3 loop reads CASSWRQGGYEQYF. As DNA, the CDR3 is TGTGCCAGCAGTTGGAGACAGGGGGGCTACGAGCAGTACTTC.

This clonotype has more than one count but fewer than ten. As DNA, the CDR3 is TGTGCCAGCAGTTACATGGGACAGCTAAACACCGGGGAGCTGTTTTTT. It translates to CASSYMGQLNTGELFF. The rearrangement joins TRBV6-5 to TRBJ2-2; 7 bases fit TRBD1. Trimming removed 2 bases from V and 2 bases from J; junction bases left unmatched: 5. CDR1 is MNHEY, CDR2 SVGAGI, per germline. The CDR3 is 16 amino acids.

This clonotype has a handful of counts. V is TRBV7-2 and J is TRBJ2-3; D might be TRBD2 (5 bases). Trimming cost V 5 bases and J 8 bases, with 17 bases left between them. The CDR3 extends over 14 amino acids. CDR1 is SGHTA and CDR2 is FQGNSA in the germline V gene. CDR3 coding DNA: TGTGCCAGCAGCCCCGCAGTAACTAGGCGTACGCAGTATTTT. This encodes CASSPAVTRRTQYF.

The chain links TRBV12-3 or TRBV12-4 to TRBJ1-6; D ambiguous. The CDR3 is made up of 14 amino acids. V lost 7 bases and J 10 bases, leaving 17 bases between the germline ends. The chain's CDR3 is CASTKPGNSSPLHF. Written as DNA, the CDR3 is TGTGCCAGCACTAAACCGGGGAACAGCTCACCCCTCCACTTT.

This clonotype was detected many times. The chain has TRBV7-9 and TRBJ1-6; D gene uncertain. V shed 5 bases and J shed 10 bases, with 12 bases lying between them. Looked up from germline, CDR1 is SEHNR and CDR2 is FQNEAQ (reference sequence). The CDR3 runs to 13 residues. The CDR3, as DNA: TGTGCCAGCAGCACCGGCTCTAAGTCACCCCTCCACTTT. It codes for CASSTGSKSPLHF.

This clonotype was picked up many times. This sequence joins TRBV7-9 and TRBJ2-3; D is perhaps TRBD2 (6 bases). CDR3 length: 15 residues. V lost 3 bases to trimming and J lost 2 bases, with 12 bases between them. Per the germline V gene, CDR1 is SEHNR and CDR2 is FQNEAQ (reference sequence). The CDR3, as DNA: TGTGCCAGCAGCTTGGGTAGCGGATTCACAGATACGCAGTATTTT. Translated, it gives CASSLGSGFTDTQYF.

This clonotype has more than one count but fewer than ten. The rearrangement uses TRBV5-1 and TRBJ2-2, with D unresolved. The CDR3 is 12 residues long. V lost 5 bases and J 6 bases, leaving 8 bases between the germline ends. Per the germline V gene, CDR1 is SGHRS and CDR2 is YFSETQ. CDR3 protein: CASRPAAGELFF. CDR3 in DNA: TGCGCCAGCAGACCCGCCGCCGGGGAGCTGTTTTTT.